The clone carrying this T cell receptor (beta chain) was seen only a few times. Antigen specificity is unknown. These data originate in a study of identical twins. Study conclusions and caveats: Insertions ran lower in abundant cord blood beta clonotypes, though not in memory repertoires. Analyses of zero insertions could, in part, be confounded by invariant MAIT and iNKT cells.

With template switching, a universal primer site was added, and the cDNA carried unique molecular identifiers. Via MiXCR, TCRdb re-called the 5' RACE reads, giving one row per CDR3 protein. The sample includes about 530,000 distinct CDR3 sequences, approximately 20% of them seen just once. Every donor was a healthy Caucasian. V was cut by 0 bases and J by 5 bases, with 11 bases left in between. The CDR3 covers 15 residues. The V gene's germline CDR1 is SGHTA and CDR2 FQGNSA. The data were also submitted as part of a second study, on yellow fever vaccine responses in identical twins.

The TCR originated in a woman between 18 and 29 years old in good health. The sequenced sample was CD4+ T cells sorted from blood. The chain joins TRBV7-2 to TRBJ2-1, with D perhaps matching TRBD2 (5 bases). The CDR3 loop reads CASSLAVTTNNEQFF. Written as DNA, the CDR3 is TGTGCCAGCAGCTTAGCTGTGACTACAAACAATGAGCAGTTCTTC.